This is a list of T cell receptor beta chains from one sample in a study of blood T cell repertoires in COVID-19. Clones were sequenced by immunoSEQ multiplex PCR, and TCRdb holds only the in-frame ones, with some missing. The table has about 380,000 clones, roughly 90% seen once; the top ten hold about 3%. Sequenced sample: PBMCs or T cells enriched from blood (not recorded which). The receptors stem from a woman in her thirties who had recovered from COVID-19. Each CDR3 is given without its conserved first and last residue.

V: TRBV6-1
CDR3: ASSEQAGVGGYT

V: TRBV11-2
CDR3: ASSLVGGNQPQH

V: TRBV4-1
CDR3: ASSQEVNPVWDRGLF

V: TRBV24-1
CDR3: ATSGQNSNQPQH

V: TRBV18
CDR3: ASSTGAVNYGYT

V: TRBV10-2
CDR3: ASRESTGVGNTIY

V: TRBV4-1
CDR3: ASSQGGQGVRLGTEAF

V: TRBV6-5
CDR3: ASSFTDREVSPLH

V: TRBV5-1
CDR3: ASSLAAGSSSYEQY

V: TRBV12-3/TRBV12-4
CDR3: ASSMTGDEQY

V: TRBV11-2
CDR3: ASSLDTRNEQF

V: TRBV9
CDR3: ASSVRDRGGAGELF

V: TRBV19
CDR3: ASSKGATNEKLF

V: TRBV19
CDR3: ASKVSRSNQPQH

V: TRBV2
CDR3: ASRFSGDQPQH

V: TRBV12-3/TRBV12-4
CDR3: ASTRGLVEKLF

V: TRBV6-2/TRBV6-3
CDR3: ASSYIQHTDTQY

V: TRBV5-4
CDR3: ASSLETSAEYEQY

V: TRBV7-2
CDR3: ASSLSTVPLHLH

V: TRBV13
CDR3: ASSSTGKVREKLF

V: TRBV4-1
CDR3: ASRGFGDYSYNEQF

V: TRBV15
CDR3: ATSILGLADTQY

V: TRBV5-4
CDR3: ASSPTGRSPLH

V: TRBV9
CDR3: ASSGHGDRGRTDTQY

V: TRBV27
CDR3: ASSFRDSGFSPLH

V: TRBV14
CDR3: ASSQRTGGVYEQY

V: TRBV19
CDR3: ASSIRTGNGYT

V: TRBV9
CDR3: ASSVGERGGAYEQY

V: TRBV10-3
CDR3: AIKGQGGDTEAF

V: TRBV7-9
CDR3: ASSLERGDNQPQH

V: TRBV5-1
CDR3: ASSPPLAGTGELF

V: TRBV3-1/TRBV3-2
CDR3: ASSQGVSGDTSGELF

V: TRBV4-2
CDR3: ASSQGGGEGSYEQY

V: TRBV6-5
CDR3: ASNLRGISDTQY

V: TRBV6-5
CDR3: ASSYSDTYGYT

V: TRBV18
CDR3: ASSRRDRGTYEQY

V: TRBV29-1
CDR3: SVETSGRAVNEQY

V: TRBV6-5
CDR3: TSSSSGGSQETQY

V: TRBV5-1
CDR3: ASSLKGSSTDTQY

V: TRBV7-2
CDR3: ASSLEISGVNEQF

V: TRBV30
CDR3: AWSLSVNSYEQY

V: TRBV7-2
CDR3: ASSLVGQTTDTQY

V: TRBV2
CDR3: ATTGLADNTDTQY

V: TRBV27
CDR3: ASSATTGGLYNEQF

V: TRBV19
CDR3: ASSNPDSLKFNQPQH

V: TRBV7-9
CDR3: ASSLKEANTEAF

V: TRBV7-9
CDR3: ASSFVTEAF

V: TRBV6-1
CDR3: ASSAATGYEQY

V: TRBV2
CDR3: ASSPQDRGNQPQH

V: TRBV7-9
CDR3: ASSPGEGAPTNEKLF

V: TRBV27
CDR3: ASSFPIVRDRVRPIEAF

V: TRBV28
CDR3: ASRQTDEQY

V: TRBV7-3
CDR3: ASRKGTDSYNEQF